This TCR beta chain was recovered during a study of shared clonotypes between healthy human individuals (TCRdb year 2020). With regard to the full study: The cohort comprised a couple of women and a few men aged 18 to 49 years. Different laboratories and diverse techniques were used to prepare libraries and sequence TCR repertoires, to increase sequencing depth and limit assay-specific biases. Per donor, leukapheresis produced somewhere between about 0.85 and 9.5 billion PBMCs. For each donor, three plates each were used for CD4 naive and CD4 memory, two plates were used for CD8 naive, and one plate was used for CD8 memory. To estimate repertoire size and how much clonotypes are shared between individuals, the study performed deep sequencing of blood TCR repertoires from a few healthy adults.

TCR CDR3 regions were amplified from genomic DNA by multiplex PCR using the deep immunoSEQ assay. Genomic DNA extracted from each cell subset was distributed evenly over all wells of several immunoSEQ 96-well plates, and each plate served as one replicate. Each replicate PCR for sorted subsets received about 0.2 ug genomic DNA, equal to about 30,000 T cell genomes. Purified libraries were quantified with a Qubit 3.0 fluorometer, sized on a Bioanalyzer 2100, and re-quantified with the KAPA Library Quantification kit. Every immunoSEQ 96-well plate was sequenced on a dedicated single-read 150-cycle Illumina NextSeq 550 flow cell. The original methods were these. Because the immunoSEQ output included only junctional sequences and no quality scores, the filtering could not be the same as the filtering used for full-length reads. To assign V/J genes and CDR3, sequences were annotated using PyIR, a Python wrapper for IgBLAST v1.9, with IMGT germline references. Any read was removed if the V/J assignment was weak (E-value above 1e-6), the CDR3 was missing, or the read contained stop codons, out-of-frame junctions, or ambiguous translated residues. V3J clonotypes were defined as sequences sharing an identical inferred V gene, J gene, and CDR3 amino acid sequence. The percentage overlap between two repertoires was calculated by dividing the number of shared unique clonotypes by the size of the smaller repertoire. RTK rarefaction, the Chao1 estimator, and Recon v2.1 estimates of unobserved clonotypes were used to assess repertoire richness. For all TCRbeta clonotypes obtained by the gDNA method from a few donors, generation probabilities were computed with OLGA. What TCRdb holds here is the immuneACCESS table cut down to in-frame rearrangements. Part of the clones is not present; checked against another copy, under half of the missing clones reflect an unresolved V gene, and the others are unexplained. D and trimming come from the DNA, and the V and J calls and clone size come from that table. The sample table holds roughly 1.4 million clones, of which approximately 98.5% were seen once. About 0.34% of the sample is held by the ten biggest clonotypes.

Overall study results and their limits: Even with the large sequencing depth, rarefaction of the sorted-subset datasets indicated that sequencing was incomplete. Sampling was restricted to blood, and TCR repertoires in tissues likely differ from the TCR repertoires found in blood. When a few donors were compared, the shared fraction of clonotypes was about 5% for naive CD4, less than 4% for naive CD8, 2% to 2.5% for memory CD4, and roughly 0.4% for memory CD8. Naive subsets generally had larger estimated clonotype richness than memory subsets. Because the study included a small number of donors, the genetic and exposure-history diversity represented was limited. Higher generation probabilities were observed for clonotypes shared by all four sorted-subset donors than for non-shared clonotypes. Pairwise subsampling led to the expectation that sequencing depth would affect the degree of clonotype sharing among donors.

Healthy HIV-negative adults with no recently reported acute infections or vaccinations were included as donors. Only Caucasian adults living in Nashville, Tennessee, USA were represented among the donors. CD4+ T cells were enriched by magnetic negative selection; naive cells were then positively selected on CD45RA, and the negative fraction formed the memory subset. After blood collection by leukapheresis, PBMCs were isolated using Ficoll-Histopaque density gradient centrifugation and then cryopreserved in the vapor phase of liquid nitrogen. Purity and quantity of every magnetically sorted T cell population were checked by analytical flow cytometry. Each sorted fraction had its genomic DNA isolated and then quantified by UV absorbance on a Nanodrop 2000c. In the case of this clone: Its antigen remains unidentified. No qualities accompany the bases; no much larger clone lies one base away.

The germline V gene encodes CDR1 SGHRS and CDR2 YFSETQ. Trimming takes 1 base off V and 6 bases off J; junction bases not matched to a gene: 8. The CDR3 measures 16 amino acids from cysteine to phenylalanine. Only CDR3 DNA remains: 48 bases, in frame from the first base. Sequenced input: naive CD4+ T cells sorted from blood. In light of the paper, this sample's cell subset or site label describes: CD45RA+ positively selected. The TCR was taken from a man aged 25-45 years in good health. The chain is assembled from TRBV5-1 and TRBJ2-7; the junction holds 12 bases that match TRBD2. The CDR3 is CASSLSTSGSGSEQYF. The DNA reads as follows: TGCGCCAGCAGCTTGTCGACTAGCGGGAGTGGGAGCGAGCAGTACTTC.